This TCR beta chain stems from a study of post-analysis software for immune sequencing data. Study details: Courses of disease covered relapsing-remitting, secondary progressive and progressive-relapsing multiple sclerosis.

Unique molecular identifiers tagged the TCR beta cDNA libraries. The authors obtained 500,000 or so cDNA molecules from approximately 0.95 to 9.8 million T cells. Via MiXCR, TCRdb re-called the PCR reads, giving one row per CDR3 protein. The repertoire includes about 430,000 distinct CDR3 sequences, about 39% of them detected once, and less than 10% sits in the top ten. In germline, CDR1 is SGHVS, CDR2 FNYEAQ. With V trimmed by 2 bases and J by 0 bases, 9 bases remained unmatched. CDR3 size: 19 residues. Findings of the study overall: Normalized Chao1 diversity was significantly lower in multiple sclerosis patients than in controls. TRBV5-6, TRBV5-1 and TRBV20-1 belonged to a set of about 5 TRBV segments that were more frequent in patients than controls. Under F measure analysis, samples from one preparation batch co-clustered strongly.

Only a few counts were recorded for this clonotype. Its specificity is not known. The material sequenced was blood. V gene TRBV7-6 combines with J gene TRBJ2-6, with 8 bases lining up with TRBD2. This clonotype was obtained from a girl aged 2-10 years with multiple sclerosis. The CDR3 here is CASSLSGRGGFSGANVLTF. CDR3 nucleotides: TGTGCCAGCAGCTTATCAGGTCGGGGGGGCTTCTCTGGGGCCAACGTCCTGACTTTC.